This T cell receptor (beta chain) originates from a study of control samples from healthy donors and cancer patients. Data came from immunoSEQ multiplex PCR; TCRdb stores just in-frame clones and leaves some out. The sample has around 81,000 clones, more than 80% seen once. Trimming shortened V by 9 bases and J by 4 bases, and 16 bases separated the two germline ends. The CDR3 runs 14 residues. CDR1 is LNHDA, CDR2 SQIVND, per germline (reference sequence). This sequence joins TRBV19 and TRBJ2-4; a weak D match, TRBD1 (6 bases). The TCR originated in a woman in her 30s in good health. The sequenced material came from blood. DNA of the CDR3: TGTGCCAGACATCCGGGACACCTAAAAAACATTCAGTACTTC. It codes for CARHPGHLKNIQYF.